This is a list of T cell receptor beta chains from one sample in a study of blood T cell repertoires in COVID-19. The assay was immunoSEQ multiplex PCR, and TCRdb's table has in-frame clones only and misses some. In the table there are some 48,000 clones, about 90% of which are singletons. Input material: peripheral blood. The source is a human donor in a cohort sampled during active COVID-19. Each CDR3 is given with its conserved first and last residue. The D gene is left open where the match is weak. Some rows have no size entry. The others give once, few or many, or a class for an expanded clone.

clone size: once
J gene: TRBJ2-5
D gene: NA
V gene: TRBV7-7
CDR3 length: 14
CDR3 protein: CASSLLSGLETQYF
CDR3 DNA: TGTGCCAGCAGCTTATTATCTGGGCTCGAGACCCAGTACTTC

clone size: NA
J gene: TRBJ2-7
D gene: TRBD1
V gene: TRBV6-6
CDR3 length: 14
CDR3 protein: CASGTGTGGYEQYF
CDR3 DNA: TGTGCTAGCGGTACCGGGACAGGAGGATACGAGCAGTACTTC

clone size: NA
J gene: TRBJ1-5
D gene: NA
V gene: TRBV4-2
CDR3 length: 15
CDR3 protein: CASSRATGSNQPQHF
CDR3 DNA: TGTGCCAGCAGCCGTGCCACAGGAAGCAATCAGCCCCAGCATTTT

clone size: NA
J gene: TRBJ1-2
D gene: NA
V gene: TRBV6-6
CDR3 length: 15
CDR3 protein: CASSAVSLSGDGYTF
CDR3 DNA: TGTGCCAGCAGTGCGGTCAGCCTCTCCGGCGATGGCTACACCTTC

clone size: NA
J gene: TRBJ2-2
D gene: TRBD1
V gene: TRBV7-9
CDR3 length: 15
CDR3 protein: CASSFRTGVTGELFF
CDR3 DNA: TGTGCCAGCAGCTTCCGAACAGGGGTCACCGGGGAGCTGTTTTTT

clone size: NA
J gene: TRBJ1-4
D gene: TRBD1
V gene: TRBV28
CDR3 length: 14
CDR3 protein: CASSSTGLGEKLFF
CDR3 DNA: TGTGCCAGCAGTTCGACAGGGTTAGGTGAAAAACTGTTTTTT

clone size: NA
J gene: TRBJ2-2
D gene: TRBD1
V gene: TRBV5-5
CDR3 length: 15
CDR3 protein: CASSRQGANTGELFF
CDR3 DNA: TGTGCCAGCAGTCGACAGGGGGCGAACACCGGGGAGCTGTTTTTT

clone size: few
J gene: TRBJ1-1
D gene: NA
V gene: TRBV4-1
CDR3 length: 14
CDR3 protein: CASSQPLSQGEAFF
CDR3 DNA: TGCGCCAGCAGCCAACCTCTCTCCCAGGGGGAAGCTTTCTTT

clone size: NA
J gene: TRBJ1-2
D gene: NA
V gene: TRBV6-5
CDR3 length: 12
CDR3 protein: CASRVANYGYTF
CDR3 DNA: TGTGCCAGCCGGGTAGCTAACTATGGCTACACCTTC

clone size: once
J gene: TRBJ1-3
D gene: NA
V gene: TRBV3-1/TRBV3-2
CDR3 length: 16
CDR3 protein: CASSDRQTSSGNTIYF
CDR3 DNA: TGTGCCAGCAGCGATCGACAGACAAGCTCTGGAAACACCATATATTTT

clone size: NA
J gene: TRBJ1-1
D gene: NA
V gene: TRBV19
CDR3 length: 14
CDR3 protein: CASSPEPGDTEAFF
CDR3 DNA: TGTGCCAGTTCCCCCGAGCCCGGGGACACTGAAGCTTTCTTT

clone size: NA
J gene: TRBJ2-3
D gene: TRBD1
V gene: TRBV11-2
CDR3 length: 15
CDR3 protein: CASRLQGVFTDTQYF
CDR3 DNA: TGTGCCAGCAGGTTACAGGGGGTCTTCACAGATACGCAGTATTTT

clone size: few
J gene: TRBJ2-7
D gene: TRBD1
V gene: TRBV6-5
CDR3 length: 16
CDR3 protein: CASSYAWDRSSYEQYF
CDR3 DNA: TGTGCCAGCAGTTACGCCTGGGACAGAAGCTCCTACGAGCAGTACTTC

clone size: NA
J gene: TRBJ2-5
D gene: NA
V gene: TRBV6-2/TRBV6-3
CDR3 length: 12
CDR3 protein: CASSTSQETQYF
CDR3 DNA: TGTGCCAGCAGTACCAGCCAAGAGACCCAGTACTTC

clone size: once
J gene: TRBJ2-3
D gene: TRBD2
V gene: TRBV2
CDR3 length: 16
CDR3 protein: CASSETSEDSTDTQYF
CDR3 DNA: TGTGCCAGCAGTGAGACTAGCGAGGATAGCACAGATACGCAGTATTTT

clone size: NA
J gene: TRBJ2-3
D gene: NA
V gene: TRBV5-1
CDR3 length: 16
CDR3 protein: CASSLGGQAGTDTQYF
CDR3 DNA: TGCGCCAGCAGCTTGGGCGGCCAAGCCGGCACAGATACGCAGTATTTT

clone size: NA
J gene: TRBJ2-1
D gene: TRBD1
V gene: TRBV27
CDR3 length: 15
CDR3 protein: CASSLLGTGSNEQFF
CDR3 DNA: TGTGCCAGCAGTTTGTTAGGGACAGGGTCCAATGAGCAGTTCTTC

clone size: NA
J gene: TRBJ2-5
D gene: TRBD2
V gene: TRBV5-1
CDR3 length: 17
CDR3 protein: CASSFGLAVGRGETQYF
CDR3 DNA: TGCGCCAGCAGCTTCGGACTAGCTGTAGGCCGAGGAGAGACCCAGTACTTC

clone size: NA
J gene: TRBJ2-7
D gene: TRBD2
V gene: TRBV7-3
CDR3 length: 14
CDR3 protein: CASSPSGRADEQYF
CDR3 DNA: TGTGCCAGCAGCCCCAGCGGGAGGGCGGATGAGCAGTACTTC

clone size: NA
J gene: TRBJ1-5
D gene: TRBD1
V gene: TRBV2
CDR3 length: 15
CDR3 protein: CASSRQGRNNQPQHF
CDR3 DNA: TGTGCCAGCAGTAGACAGGGGCGGAACAATCAGCCCCAGCATTTT

clone size: NA
J gene: TRBJ2-3
D gene: NA
V gene: TRBV5-4
CDR3 length: 14
CDR3 protein: CASNRGAQRDTQYF
CDR3 DNA: TGTGCCAGCAACCGGGGGGCTCAAAGGGATACGCAGTATTTT

clone size: NA
J gene: TRBJ2-2
D gene: TRBD1
V gene: TRBV27
CDR3 length: 17
CDR3 protein: CASSLNSGGTPTGELFF
CDR3 DNA: TGTGCCAGCAGTTTAAATTCAGGGGGCACCCCAACCGGGGAGCTGTTTTTT

clone size: NA
J gene: TRBJ2-1
D gene: TRBD2
V gene: TRBV5-4
CDR3 length: 17
CDR3 protein: CASSLGAGGTNYNEQFF
CDR3 DNA: TGTGCCAGCAGCCTCGGGGCGGGGGGAACTAACTACAATGAGCAGTTCTTC

clone size: NA
J gene: TRBJ2-3
D gene: NA
V gene: TRBV30
CDR3 length: 14
CDR3 protein: CAWSATRSADTQYF
CDR3 DNA: TGTGCCTGGAGTGCAACTAGGAGTGCAGATACGCAGTATTTT

clone size: once
J gene: TRBJ2-2
D gene: TRBD1
V gene: TRBV27
CDR3 length: 16
CDR3 protein: CASSFRTGSYTGELFF
CDR3 DNA: TGTGCCAGCAGTTTTAGGACAGGGTCGTACACCGGGGAGCTGTTTTTT

clone size: NA
J gene: TRBJ2-7
D gene: TRBD2
V gene: TRBV11-2
CDR3 length: 16
CDR3 protein: CASSLETSGNPYEQYF
CDR3 DNA: TGTGCCAGCAGCTTAGAGACTAGCGGGAACCCCTACGAGCAGTACTTC

clone size: NA
J gene: TRBJ2-1
D gene: TRBD2
V gene: TRBV10-2
CDR3 length: 15
CDR3 protein: CASGGKRGGPNEQFF
CDR3 DNA: TGCGCCAGCGGGGGAAAGCGGGGGGGCCCGAATGAGCAGTTCTTC

clone size: NA
J gene: TRBJ2-7
D gene: NA
V gene: TRBV6-5
CDR3 length: 11
CDR3 protein: CASSQDYEQYF
CDR3 DNA: TGTGCCAGCAGCCAGGACTACGAGCAGTACTTC

clone size: NA
J gene: TRBJ2-7
D gene: NA
V gene: TRBV19
CDR3 length: 15
CDR3 protein: CASSAWRTVGSEQYF
CDR3 DNA: TGTGCCAGTAGTGCGTGGAGGACCGTCGGAAGCGAGCAGTACTTC

clone size: NA
J gene: TRBJ1-2
D gene: NA
V gene: TRBV28
CDR3 length: 10
CDR3 protein: CATLQGGYTF
CDR3 DNA: TGTGCCACGCTACAGGGAGGCTACACCTTC

clone size: NA
J gene: TRBJ1-3
D gene: NA
V gene: TRBV4-3
CDR3 length: 16
CDR3 protein: CASSIWTVSSGNTIYF
CDR3 DNA: TGCGCCAGCAGCATATGGACAGTCAGCTCTGGAAACACCATATATTTT

clone size: NA
J gene: TRBJ1-2
D gene: NA
V gene: TRBV18
CDR3 length: 13
CDR3 protein: CASSPGEGYGYTF
CDR3 DNA: TGTGCCAGCTCACCAGGGGAGGGCTATGGCTACACCTTC

clone size: once
J gene: TRBJ2-1
D gene: TRBD1
V gene: TRBV30
CDR3 length: 14
CDR3 protein: CAWLGAGGLEEQFF
CDR3 DNA: TGTGCCTGGCTCGGGGCAGGGGGCTTGGAGGAGCAGTTCTTC

clone size: NA
J gene: TRBJ1-1
D gene: NA
V gene: TRBV3-1/TRBV3-2
CDR3 length: 14
CDR3 protein: CASSQDGRAPQAFF
CDR3 DNA: TGTGCCAGCAGCCAAGACGGCAGGGCTCCCCAAGCTTTCTTT

clone size: NA
J gene: TRBJ1-2
D gene: NA
V gene: TRBV6-6
CDR3 length: 15
CDR3 protein: CASSPLWSGAGGYTF
CDR3 DNA: TGTGCCAGCAGTCCCCTCTGGTCTGGGGCCGGGGGCTACACCTTC

clone size: NA
J gene: TRBJ1-2
D gene: NA
V gene: TRBV25-1
CDR3 length: 16
CDR3 protein: CASSEGGTSSNYGYTF
CDR3 DNA: TGTGCCAGCAGTGAAGGAGGGACCTCTTCTAACTATGGCTACACCTTC

clone size: NA
J gene: TRBJ1-1
D gene: TRBD1
V gene: TRBV6-5
CDR3 length: 14
CDR3 protein: CASGSTGGGTEAFF
CDR3 DNA: TGTGCCAGCGGATCCACAGGGGGAGGAACTGAAGCTTTCTTT

clone size: NA
J gene: TRBJ1-6
D gene: TRBD1
V gene: TRBV6-1
CDR3 length: 17
CDR3 protein: CASSDPGQGRATSPLHF
CDR3 DNA: TGTGCCAGCAGTGACCCGGGACAGGGGCGGGCGACTTCACCCCTCCACTTT

clone size: NA
J gene: TRBJ1-5
D gene: NA
V gene: TRBV30
CDR3 length: 13
CDR3 protein: CAWSVGGDQPQHF
CDR3 DNA: TGTGCCTGGAGTGTAGGGGGGGATCAGCCCCAGCATTTT

clone size: NA
J gene: TRBJ1-6
D gene: NA
V gene: TRBV11-2
CDR3 length: 16
CDR3 protein: CASSLGRGGLGSPLHF
CDR3 DNA: TGTGCCAGCAGCTTAGGGCGAGGAGGATTAGGATCACCCCTCCACTTT

clone size: NA
J gene: TRBJ2-1
D gene: NA
V gene: TRBV11-2
CDR3 length: 15
CDR3 protein: CASSAERLNYNEQFF
CDR3 DNA: TGTGCCAGCAGCGCAGAGCGTCTGAACTACAATGAGCAGTTCTTC

clone size: NA
J gene: TRBJ2-3
D gene: TRBD1
V gene: TRBV7-3
CDR3 length: 15
CDR3 protein: CASSLRGQGTDTQYF
CDR3 DNA: TGTGCCAGCAGCTTAAGGGGACAGGGCACAGATACGCAGTATTTT

clone size: NA
J gene: TRBJ2-1
D gene: TRBD2
V gene: TRBV7-9
CDR3 length: 18
CDR3 protein: CASSSESKRGGYYNEQFF
CDR3 DNA: TGTGCCAGCAGCTCTGAATCCAAGCGGGGGGGCTATTACAATGAGCAGTTCTTC

clone size: few
J gene: TRBJ2-5
D gene: NA
V gene: TRBV28
CDR3 length: 15
CDR3 protein: CASSTRDSYQETQYF
CDR3 DNA: TGTGCCAGCAGCACACGGGACTCGTACCAAGAGACCCAGTACTTC

clone size: NA
J gene: TRBJ2-7
D gene: TRBD2
V gene: TRBV6-2/TRBV6-3
CDR3 length: 16
CDR3 protein: CASSYYPIAGKYEQYF
CDR3 DNA: TGTGCCAGCAGTTACTACCCAATAGCGGGAAAATACGAGCAGTACTTC

clone size: once
J gene: TRBJ1-2
D gene: TRBD1
V gene: TRBV6-5
CDR3 length: 14
CDR3 protein: CASSSNGQAYGYTF
CDR3 DNA: TGTGCCAGCAGCTCAAATGGACAGGCCTATGGCTACACCTTC

clone size: NA
J gene: TRBJ1-2
D gene: TRBD1
V gene: TRBV28
CDR3 length: 13
CDR3 protein: CASSNTGAYGYTF
CDR3 DNA: TGTGCCAGCAGTAATACAGGGGCCTATGGCTACACCTTC

clone size: NA
J gene: TRBJ2-3
D gene: TRBD2
V gene: TRBV7-2
CDR3 length: 16
CDR3 protein: CASSFPSGGAPDTQYF
CDR3 DNA: TGTGCCAGCAGCTTCCCTAGCGGGGGGGCCCCAGATACGCAGTATTTT

clone size: NA
J gene: TRBJ1-1
D gene: NA
V gene: TRBV16
CDR3 length: 13
CDR3 protein: CASSQSKSTEAFF
CDR3 DNA: TGTGCCAGCAGCCAATCTAAGAGCACTGAAGCTTTCTTT

clone size: once
J gene: TRBJ2-4
D gene: TRBD1
V gene: TRBV5-1
CDR3 length: 16
CDR3 protein: CASSSNDRVFKNIQYF
CDR3 DNA: TGCGCCAGCAGCTCCAACGACAGGGTATTCAAAAACATTCAGTACTTC

clone size: once
J gene: TRBJ2-5
D gene: NA
V gene: TRBV5-1
CDR3 length: 13
CDR3 protein: CASSLGTQETQYF
CDR3 DNA: TGCGCCAGCAGCTTGGGGACACAAGAGACCCAGTACTTC

clone size: NA
J gene: TRBJ2-1
D gene: TRBD1
V gene: TRBV6-5
CDR3 length: 16
CDR3 protein: CASSYGYGTGGGEQFF
CDR3 DNA: TGTGCCAGCAGTTATGGGTACGGGACAGGGGGCGGAGAGCAGTTCTTC

clone size: NA
J gene: TRBJ1-2
D gene: NA
V gene: TRBV13
CDR3 length: 13
CDR3 protein: CASSRNRIDGYTF
CDR3 DNA: TGTGCCAGCAGCCGTAACAGGATCGATGGCTACACCTTC

clone size: NA
J gene: TRBJ2-1
D gene: TRBD1
V gene: TRBV18
CDR3 length: 14
CDR3 protein: CASSPRGTVREQFF
CDR3 DNA: TGTGCCAGCTCACCAAGAGGGACAGTTCGTGAGCAGTTCTTC

clone size: NA
J gene: TRBJ2-7
D gene: NA
V gene: TRBV6-2/TRBV6-3
CDR3 length: 14
CDR3 protein: CASSYESGRDSKYF
CDR3 DNA: TGTGCCAGCAGTTACGAGAGCGGCCGGGACTCAAAGTACTTC

clone size: NA
J gene: TRBJ1-6
D gene: TRBD1
V gene: TRBV9
CDR3 length: 15
CDR3 protein: CASSSTGTENSPLHF
CDR3 DNA: TGTGCCAGCAGTTCGACCGGGACAGAAAATTCACCCCTCCACTTT

clone size: NA
J gene: TRBJ2-7
D gene: TRBD2
V gene: TRBV6-6
CDR3 length: 16
CDR3 protein: CASSGTSGSRSYEQYF
CDR3 DNA: TGTGCCAGCAGCGGGACTAGCGGGAGTCGATCCTACGAGCAGTACTTC

clone size: once
J gene: TRBJ2-3
D gene: TRBD2
V gene: TRBV9
CDR3 length: 16
CDR3 protein: CASTQGSGGYTDTQYF
CDR3 DNA: TGTGCCAGCACCCAGGGGAGCGGGGGGTACACAGATACGCAGTATTTT

clone size: NA
J gene: TRBJ2-7
D gene: NA
V gene: TRBV30
CDR3 length: 13
CDR3 protein: CAWSWASSYEQYF
CDR3 DNA: TGTGCCTGGAGTTGGGCGTCCTCCTACGAGCAGTACTTC

clone size: NA
J gene: TRBJ2-2
D gene: NA
V gene: TRBV30
CDR3 length: 18
CDR3 protein: CAWSVLSSRGFNTGELFF
CDR3 DNA: TGTGCCTGGAGTGTACTCTCTAGTCGCGGGTTTAACACCGGGGAGCTGTTTTTT